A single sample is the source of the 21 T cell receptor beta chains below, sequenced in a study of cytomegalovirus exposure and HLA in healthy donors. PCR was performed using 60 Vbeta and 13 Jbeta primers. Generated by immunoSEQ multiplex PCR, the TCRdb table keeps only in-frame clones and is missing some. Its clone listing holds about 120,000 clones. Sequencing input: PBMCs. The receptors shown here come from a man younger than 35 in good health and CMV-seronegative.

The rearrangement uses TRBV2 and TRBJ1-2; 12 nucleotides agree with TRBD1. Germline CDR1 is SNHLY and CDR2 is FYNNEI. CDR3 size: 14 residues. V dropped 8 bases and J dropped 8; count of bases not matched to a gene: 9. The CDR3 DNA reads TGTGCCAGCGGTACCGGGACAGGGGGCGGCGGCTACACCTTC. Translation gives CASGTGTGGGGYTF. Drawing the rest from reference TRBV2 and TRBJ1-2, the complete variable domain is EPEVTQTPSHQVTQMGQEVILRCVPISNHLYFYWYRQILGQKVEFLVSFYNNEISEKSEIFDDQFSVERPDGSNFTLKIRSTKLEDSAMYFCASGTGTGGGGYTFGSGTRLTVV.

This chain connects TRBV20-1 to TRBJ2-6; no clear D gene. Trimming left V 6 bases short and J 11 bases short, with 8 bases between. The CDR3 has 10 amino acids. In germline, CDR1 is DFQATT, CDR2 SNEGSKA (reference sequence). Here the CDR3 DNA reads TGCAGTGCGCCCTTAGACGTCCTGACTTTC. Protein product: CSAPLDVLTF.

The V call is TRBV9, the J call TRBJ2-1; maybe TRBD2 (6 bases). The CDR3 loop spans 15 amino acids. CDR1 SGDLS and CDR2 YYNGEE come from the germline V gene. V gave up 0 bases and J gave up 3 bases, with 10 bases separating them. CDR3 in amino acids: CASSVEGLDYNEQFF. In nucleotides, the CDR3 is TGTGCCAGCAGCGTAGAGGGACTGGACTACAATGAGCAGTTCTTC.

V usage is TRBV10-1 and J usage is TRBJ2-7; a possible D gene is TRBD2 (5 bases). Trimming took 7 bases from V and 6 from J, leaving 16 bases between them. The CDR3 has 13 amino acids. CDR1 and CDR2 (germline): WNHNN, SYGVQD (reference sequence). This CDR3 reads CASTRDSAGEQYF. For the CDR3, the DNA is TGCGCCAGCACCCGAGACTCGGCGGGCGAGCAGTACTTC.

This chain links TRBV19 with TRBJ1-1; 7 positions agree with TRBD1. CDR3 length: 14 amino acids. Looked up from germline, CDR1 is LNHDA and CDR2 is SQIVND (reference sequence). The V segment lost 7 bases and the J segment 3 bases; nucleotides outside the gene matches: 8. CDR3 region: CASMDRSPDTEAFF. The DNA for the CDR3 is TGTGCCAGTATGGACAGGTCCCCTGACACTGAAGCTTTCTTT.

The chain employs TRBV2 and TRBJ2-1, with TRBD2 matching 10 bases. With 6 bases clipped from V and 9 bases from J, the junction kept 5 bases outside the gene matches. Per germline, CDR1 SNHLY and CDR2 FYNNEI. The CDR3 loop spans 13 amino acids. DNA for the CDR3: TGTGCCAGCAGGAGCGGGGGGGCCTCTGAGCAGTTCTTC. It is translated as CASRSGGASEQFF.

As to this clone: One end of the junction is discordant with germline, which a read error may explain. The CDR3 sequence: CASSETVTYDYTF. DNA for the CDR3: TGCGCCAGCAGTGAGACAGTAACCTATGACTACACCTTC. The chain uses TRBV10-2 and TRBJ1-2; D call uncertain. CDR1 and CDR2 from the germline V gene are WSHSY and SAAADI. This CDR3 contains 13 residues.

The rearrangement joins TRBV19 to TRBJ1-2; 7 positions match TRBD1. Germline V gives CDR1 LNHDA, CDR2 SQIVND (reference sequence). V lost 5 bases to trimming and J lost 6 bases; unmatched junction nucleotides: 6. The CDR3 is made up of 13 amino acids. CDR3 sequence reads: CASSQGGVNGYTF. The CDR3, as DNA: TGTGCCAGTAGTCAGGGGGGAGTGAATGGCTACACCTTC.

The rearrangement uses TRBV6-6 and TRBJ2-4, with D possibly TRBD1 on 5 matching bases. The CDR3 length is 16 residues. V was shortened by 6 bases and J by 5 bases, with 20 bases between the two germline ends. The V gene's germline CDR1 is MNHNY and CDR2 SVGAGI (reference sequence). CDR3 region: CASSSGRAERQNIQYF. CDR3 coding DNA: TGTGCCAGCAGCTCTGGCAGGGCCGAACGTCAAAACATTCAGTACTTC.

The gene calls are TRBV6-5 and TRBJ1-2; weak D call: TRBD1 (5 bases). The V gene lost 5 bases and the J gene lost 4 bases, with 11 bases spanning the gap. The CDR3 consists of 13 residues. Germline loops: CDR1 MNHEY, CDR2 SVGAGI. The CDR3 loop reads CASSTQALYGYTF. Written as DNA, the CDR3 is TGTGCCAGCAGTACACAGGCCCTCTATGGCTACACCTTC.

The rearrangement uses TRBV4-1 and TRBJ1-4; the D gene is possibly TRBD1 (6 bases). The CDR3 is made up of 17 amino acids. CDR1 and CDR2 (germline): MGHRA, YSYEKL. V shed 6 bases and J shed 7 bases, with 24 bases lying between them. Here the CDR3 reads CASSSVGGRGGAEKLFF. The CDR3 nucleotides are TGCGCCAGCAGTTCTGTCGGGGGAAGGGGGGGGGCTGAAAAACTGTTTTTT.

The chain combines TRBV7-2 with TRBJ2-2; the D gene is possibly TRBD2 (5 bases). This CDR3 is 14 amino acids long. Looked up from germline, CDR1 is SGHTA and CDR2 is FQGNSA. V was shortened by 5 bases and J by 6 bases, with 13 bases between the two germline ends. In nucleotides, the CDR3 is TGTGCCAGCAGCGGTGACTCAGCGGCCGGGGAGCTGTTTTTT. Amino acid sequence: CASSGDSAAGELFF.

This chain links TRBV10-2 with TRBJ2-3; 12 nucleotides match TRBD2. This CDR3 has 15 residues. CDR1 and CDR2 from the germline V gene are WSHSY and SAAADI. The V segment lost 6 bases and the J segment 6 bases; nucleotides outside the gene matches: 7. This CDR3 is CASSLAGGMGDTQYF. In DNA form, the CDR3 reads TGCGCCAGCAGCCTAGCGGGGGGGATGGGGGATACGCAGTATTTT.

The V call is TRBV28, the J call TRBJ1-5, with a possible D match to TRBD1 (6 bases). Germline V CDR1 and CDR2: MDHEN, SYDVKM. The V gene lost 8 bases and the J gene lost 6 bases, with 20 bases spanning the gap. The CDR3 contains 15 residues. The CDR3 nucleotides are TGTGCCAGCGGGGGGAGCGGGGGGCTCGGTCAGCCCCAGCATTTT. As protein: CASGGSGGLGQPQHF.

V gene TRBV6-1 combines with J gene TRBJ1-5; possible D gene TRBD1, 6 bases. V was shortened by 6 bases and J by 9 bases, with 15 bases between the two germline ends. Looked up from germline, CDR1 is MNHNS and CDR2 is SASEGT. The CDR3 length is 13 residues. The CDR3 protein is CASRETGSRPQHF. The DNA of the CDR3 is TGTGCCAGCAGGGAGACAGGATCCCGGCCCCAGCATTTT.

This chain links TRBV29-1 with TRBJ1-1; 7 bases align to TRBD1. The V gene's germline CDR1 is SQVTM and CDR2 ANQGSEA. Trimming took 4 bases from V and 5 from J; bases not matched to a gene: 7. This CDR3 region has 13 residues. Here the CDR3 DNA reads TGCAGCGTTGCGGCAGGGGGGAAGACTGAAGCTTTCTTT. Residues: CSVAAGGKTEAFF.

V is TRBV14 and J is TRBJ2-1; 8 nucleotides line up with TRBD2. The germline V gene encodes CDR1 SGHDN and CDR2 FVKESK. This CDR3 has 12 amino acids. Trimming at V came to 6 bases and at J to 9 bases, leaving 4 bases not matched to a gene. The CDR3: CASRGLAFEQFF. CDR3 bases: TGTGCCAGCAGAGGACTAGCTTTTGAGCAGTTCTTC.

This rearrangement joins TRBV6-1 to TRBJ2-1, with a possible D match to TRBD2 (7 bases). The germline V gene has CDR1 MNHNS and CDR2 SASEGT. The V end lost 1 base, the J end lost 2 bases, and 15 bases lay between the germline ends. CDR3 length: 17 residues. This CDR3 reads CASSEGGGHLTYNEQFF. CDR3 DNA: TGTGCCAGCAGTGAAGGGGGGGGACACCTTACCTACAATGAGCAGTTCTTC.

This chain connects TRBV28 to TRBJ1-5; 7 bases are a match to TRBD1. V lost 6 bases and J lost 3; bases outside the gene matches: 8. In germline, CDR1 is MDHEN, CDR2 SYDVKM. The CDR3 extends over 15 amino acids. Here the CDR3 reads CASSPGQPFNQPQHF. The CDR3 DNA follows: TGTGCCAGCAGCCCGGGACAGCCGTTCAATCAGCCCCAGCATTTT.

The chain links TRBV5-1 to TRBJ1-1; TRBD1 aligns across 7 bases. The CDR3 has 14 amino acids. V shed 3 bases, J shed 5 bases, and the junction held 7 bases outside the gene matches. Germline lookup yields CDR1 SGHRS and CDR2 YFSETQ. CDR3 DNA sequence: TGCGCCAGCAGCTGGGGGACAGCTTTGACTGAAGCTTTCTTT. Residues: CASSWGTALTEAFF.

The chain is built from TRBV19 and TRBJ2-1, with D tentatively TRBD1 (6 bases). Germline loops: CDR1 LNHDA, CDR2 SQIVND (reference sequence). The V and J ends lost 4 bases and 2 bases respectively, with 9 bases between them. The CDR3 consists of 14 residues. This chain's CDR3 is CASSRTDTYNEQFF. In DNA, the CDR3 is TGTGCCAGTAGTAGGACAGATACCTACAATGAGCAGTTCTTC.